The 10 T cell receptor beta chains below come from one sample, sequenced in a study of post-analysis software for immune sequencing data. What these receptors recognize is not known. cDNA libraries for TCR beta contained unique molecular identifiers. TCRdb reanalysed the PCR reads using MiXCR and keeps one entry per CDR3 protein. The sample has approximately 730,000 distinct CDR3 sequences, 25% to 30% seen once. General observations from the study: When patients were compared with controls, a handful of TRBV segments were more frequent, TRBV5-6, TRBV5-1 and TRBV20-1 among them.

Sequences were obtained from blood. These receptors all come from a girl between 5 and 17 years old with multiple sclerosis.

This chain connects TRBV15 to TRBJ1-4, with TRBD1 as a possible D gene (6 bases). V shed 6 bases and J shed 0 bases, with 20 bases lying between them. The CDR3 length is 18 residues. Germline values: CDR1 LNHNV, CDR2 YYDKDF (reference sequence). The CDR3: CATSPTGISHSTNEKLFF. Written as DNA, the CDR3 is TGTGCCACCAGTCCTACAGGGATCTCCCACTCAACTAATGAAAAACTGTTTTTT.

The chain employs TRBV7-2 and TRBJ2-1; maybe TRBD1 (6 bases). This CDR3 has 19 amino acids. Germline V lookup: CDR1 SGHTA, CDR2 FQGNSA. The V and J ends lost 1 base and 0 bases respectively, with 19 bases between them. In DNA, the CDR3 is TGTGCCAGCAGCTTAGTTGTGGGGGCGGGCCCTGGCTCCTACAATGAGCAGTTCTTC. This encodes CASSLVVGAGPGSYNEQFF.

The V and J genes are TRBV6-1 and TRBJ2-3, with 15 bases aligning to TRBD2. Trimming removed 4 bases from V and 8 bases from J; junction bases left unmatched: 7. CDR3 length: 16 amino acids. Germline CDR1 is MNHNS and CDR2 is SASEGT. The CDR3 region has the DNA TGTGCCAGCAGTGTCGGACTAGCGGGGGGGCCTGGTACGCAGTATTTT. It encodes CASSVGLAGGPGTQYF.

The J gene is TRBJ2-3, the V gene TRBV6-6; D unclear. V lost 6 bases, J lost 7 bases, and 11 bases lay in between. Germline CDR1 reads MNHNY; CDR2 reads SVGAGI (reference sequence). This CDR3 comprises 12 residues. The CDR3 DNA is TGTGCCAGCAGCAGGCCGCGAAATACGCAGTATTTT. Amino acids: CASSRPRNTQYF.

This clonotype appeared a few times. The rearrangement joins TRBV4-1 to TRBJ1-5, with D possibly TRBD1 on 5 matching bases. The V end lost 3 bases, the J end lost 3 bases, and 21 bases lay between the germline ends. CDR1 is MGHRA, CDR2 YSYEKL, per germline. The CDR3 totals 18 residues. The CDR3 region is CASSQGGGPITNNQPQHF. DNA for the CDR3: TGCGCCAGCAGCCAGGGGGGGGGACCGATTACTAACAATCAGCCCCAGCATTTT.

Only a few counts were recorded for this clonotype. The V gene is TRBV7-2, the J gene TRBJ2-1; perhaps D is TRBD1 or TRBD2 (5 bases each). V was cut by 1 base and J by 10 bases, with 11 bases left in between. CDR3 length: 13 amino acids. Germline lookup yields CDR1 SGHTA and CDR2 FQGNSA. The CDR3 coding sequence is TGTGCCAGCAGCTTAGACCTGGGGGTCGAGCAGTTCTTC. It is translated as CASSLDLGVEQFF.

In its sample, this clonotype was seen a few times. V is TRBV9 and J is TRBJ1-2; D might be TRBD1 (6 bases). In germline, CDR1 is SGDLS, CDR2 YYNGEE. V lost 0 bases and J 3 bases, leaving 9 bases between the germline ends. There are 14 residues in the CDR3. Here the CDR3 reads CASSVDGGDYGYTF. In DNA, the CDR3 is TGTGCCAGCAGCGTAGACGGGGGCGACTATGGCTACACCTTC.

The chain has TRBV5-1 and TRBJ2-5; D remains ambiguous. Germline loops: CDR1 SGHRS, CDR2 YFSETQ. The V gene lost 2 bases and the J gene lost 2 bases, with 7 bases spanning the gap. There are 13 residues in the CDR3. The CDR3 sequence: CASSFQVQETQYF. DNA for the CDR3: TGCGCCAGCAGCTTTCAGGTTCAAGAGACCCAGTACTTC.

This rearrangement joins TRBV10-3 to TRBJ2-3, with 11 bases that match TRBD2. Germline assignment: CDR1 ENHRY and CDR2 SYGVKD. This CDR3 region has 14 residues. V gave up 8 bases and J gave up 6 bases; unmatched junction bases: 7. CDR3 nucleotide sequence: TGTGCCATCGGGCTTAGCGGGAGGGCGGATACGCAGTATTTT. This codes for CAIGLSGRADTQYF.

A few counts support this clonotype. Written as DNA, the CDR3 is TGTGCCACCAGTGAGCACAGGGGCCTCCAAGAGACCCAGTACTTC. Translated: CATSEHRGLQETQYF. The chain is built from TRBV24-1 and TRBJ2-5, with TRBD1 matching 7 bases. The ends lost 4 bases at V and 1 base at J; junction bases unmatched: 5. The CDR3 contains 15 residues. CDR1 and CDR2 from the germline V gene are KGHDR and SFDVKD.